The 2 T cell receptor beta chains given below trace back to one sample, sequenced in a study of T cell responses to AZD1222 COVID-19 vaccine. Generated by immunoSEQ multiplex PCR, the TCRdb table keeps only in-frame clones and is missing some. The data show more than 110,000 clones, 91% seen once. Sequenced material: peripheral blood, taken on day 0 of AZD1222 vaccination. These receptors all stem from an adult in good health.

The chain combines TRBV4-1 with TRBJ2-3; 8 bases match TRBD2. This CDR3 has 15 amino acids. Losses at the gene ends were 3 bases for V and 4 bases for J; bases not matched to a gene: 6. The germline V gene encodes CDR1 MGHRA and CDR2 YSYEKL. The CDR3 here is CASSQREDGSDTQYF. The CDR3 DNA reads as TGCGCCAGCAGCCAGCGGGAGGATGGGTCAGATACGCAGTATTTT.

V and J are TRBV24-1 and TRBJ2-1, with 9 bases aligning to TRBD1. The CDR3 totals 13 residues. CDR1 KGHDR and CDR2 SFDVKD come from the germline V gene. J was trimmed by 9 bases and V by 6 bases; bases with no gene match: 5. CDR3 region: CATSRDRVSEQFF. The CDR3 DNA sequence: TGTGCCACCAGTCGGGACAGGGTTAGTGAGCAGTTCTTC.